The clone carrying this TCR beta chain was seen once. The data originate from a study of technical replicates of blood from a handful of donors. Trimming at V came to 5 bases and at J to 6 bases, leaving 5 bases not matched to a gene. The length of the CDR3 is 14 residues. Germline lookup yields CDR1 MNHEY and CDR2 SVGAGI. Profiling relied on immunoSEQ multiplex PCR, and the TCRdb table lists in-frame clones only, not all of them. Of about 80,000 clones detected, 90% to 95% appear once; the ten largest clones hold roughly 0.38%. This receptor was taken from a human donor in good health. Sequencing was performed on T cells isolated from PBMCs. The V call is TRBV6-5, the J call TRBJ2-2; 8 positions match TRBD2. DNA for the CDR3: TGTGCCAGCAGTCGGGGGGGGGTCTCCGGGGAGCTGTTTTTT. Translating gives CASSRGGVSGELFF.